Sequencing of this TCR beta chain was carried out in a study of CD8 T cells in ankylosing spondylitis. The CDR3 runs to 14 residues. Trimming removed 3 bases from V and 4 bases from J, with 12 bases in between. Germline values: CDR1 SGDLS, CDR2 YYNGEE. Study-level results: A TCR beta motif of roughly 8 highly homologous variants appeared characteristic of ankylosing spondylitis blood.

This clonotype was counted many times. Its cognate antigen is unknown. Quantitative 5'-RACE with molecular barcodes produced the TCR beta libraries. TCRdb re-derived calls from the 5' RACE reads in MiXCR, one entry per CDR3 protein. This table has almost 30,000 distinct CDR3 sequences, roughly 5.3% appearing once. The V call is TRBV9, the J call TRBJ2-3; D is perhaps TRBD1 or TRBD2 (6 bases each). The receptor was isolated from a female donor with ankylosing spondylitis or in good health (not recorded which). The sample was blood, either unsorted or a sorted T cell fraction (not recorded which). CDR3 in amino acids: CASSAGGPPDTQYF. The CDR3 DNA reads TGTGCCAGCAGCGCCGGGGGCCCTCCAGATACGCAGTATTTT.